The clone carrying this T cell receptor beta chain was recorded at least ten times. The CDR3 totals 16 residues. CDR1 is MNHNY and CDR2 is SVGAGI in the germline V gene (reference sequence). The trim removed 5 bases at V and 4 bases at J, leaving 9 bases unmatched. The sample is drawn from a study of neurological immune-mediated disorders. Each CDR3 protein is one row after TCRdb ran MiXCR on the 5' RACE reads. In the table there are tens of thousands of distinct CDR3 sequences, approximately 5% of which are singletons. Unsorted libraries were derived from 2 million PBMCs stored at -80 C. Sequenced: PBMCs. This receptor was identified in a woman under 40 with multiple sclerosis. This sequence joins TRBV6-6 and TRBJ2-2; TRBD2 agrees at 8 bases. CDR3 in amino acids: CASSRLGTRSTGELFF. The CDR3 coding sequence is TGTGCCAGCAGTCGCCTGGGGACTAGAAGCACCGGGGAGCTGTTTTTT.